These 21 T cell receptor beta chains came from one sample sequenced in a study of technical replicates of blood from four donors. Profiling relied on immunoSEQ multiplex PCR, and the TCRdb table lists in-frame clones only, not all of them. The data contain fewer than 100,000 clones, approximately 95% of them singletons. Sequenced input: T cells isolated from PBMCs. Receptors were obtained from a human donor in good health.

This clone was seen only a few times. The CDR3 spells CASSGQAAEAFF. The CDR3, as DNA: TGTGCCAGCAGTGGACAGGCAGCTGAAGCTTTCTTT. The gene calls are TRBV6-1 and TRBJ1-1; possible D gene TRBD1, 6 bases. The germline V gene encodes CDR1 MNHNS and CDR2 SASEGT. The CDR3 contains 12 residues. V was shortened by 4 bases and J by 6 bases, with 9 bases between the two germline ends.

This chain connects TRBV19 to TRBJ2-5; 7 bases are a match to TRBD2. Germline CDR1 LNHDA, CDR2 SQIVND (reference sequence). The V segment lost 7 bases and the J segment 4 bases; nucleotides outside the gene matches: 6. The CDR3 is 13 amino acids. The CDR3 sequence is CASTRREGETQYF. The CDR3 DNA sequence: TGTGCCAGTACGAGGAGGGAGGGAGAGACCCAGTACTTC.

The V gene is TRBV27, the J gene TRBJ2-7, with D unclear. Germline assignment: CDR1 MNHEY and CDR2 SMNVEV (reference sequence). V lost 4 bases to trimming and J lost 5 bases, with 9 bases between them. This CDR3 contains 12 residues. Here the CDR3 DNA reads TGTGCCAGCAGTTCCTATTTGCACGAGCAGTACTTC. Amino acids: CASSSYLHEQYF.

The chain recombines TRBV5-1 with TRBJ1-1, with D maybe TRBD1 (5 bases). The length of the CDR3 is 13 residues. The ends were cut back, 4 bases at V and 1 base at J, with 8 bases in the middle. CDR1 SGHRS and CDR2 YFSETQ come from the germline V gene. The CDR3 DNA is TGCGCCAGCAGCCTGCAGGGGAACACTGAAGCTTTCTTT. Its translation: CASSLQGNTEAFF.

In this sample, this clone turned up once. The chain joins TRBV29-1 to TRBJ1-1; D ambiguous. Germline loops: CDR1 SQVTM, CDR2 ANQGSEA. Trimming removed 3 bases at V and 7 bases at J, with 15 bases between. The CDR3 length is 13 residues. The chain's CDR3 is CSVDSIVLYEAFF. CDR3 bases: TGCAGCGTTGATAGCATCGTTTTATATGAAGCTTTCTTT.

The genes are TRBV5-1 and TRBJ2-3, with 9 bases aligning to TRBD2. The germline CDR1 and CDR2 sequences are SGHRS and YFSETQ. Germline trimming cut 4 bases from V and 2 bases from J; bases unmatched to any gene: 5. The CDR3 spans 15 residues. The CDR3 DNA is TGCGCCAGCAGCGAGCTAGCGGGACACACAGATACGCAGTATTTT. It translates to CASSELAGHTDTQYF.

V usage is TRBV4-3 and J usage is TRBJ2-7, with D uncertain. Germline assignment: CDR1 LGHNA and CDR2 YSLEER. V lost 0 bases, J lost 1 base, and 13 bases lay in between. This CDR3 has 16 residues. DNA for the CDR3: TGCGCCAGCAGCCAAGATTCCGGTGCCCGATCCTACGAGCAGTACTTC. Encoded protein: CASSQDSGARSYEQYF.

The genes are TRBV10-3 and TRBJ2-3; maybe TRBD2 (5 bases). The germline V gene encodes CDR1 ENHRY and CDR2 SYGVKD. The CDR3 totals 16 residues. Trimming cost V 0 bases and J 0 bases, with 10 bases left between them. CDR3 residues: CAISESSSPSTDTQYF. The DNA for the CDR3 is TGTGCCATCAGTGAGTCTTCTAGCCCTAGCACAGATACGCAGTATTTT.

The chain combines TRBV6-5 with TRBJ2-7; 11 bases are shared with TRBD1. CDR3 length: 15 amino acids. Germline CDR1 reads MNHEY; CDR2 reads SVGAGI. The V segment lost 2 bases and the J segment 5 bases; nucleotides outside the gene matches: 5. The CDR3 DNA reads TGTGCCAGCAGTTACAGCTGGACAGGGGGCGACGAGCAGTACTTC. Its protein product is CASSYSWTGGDEQYF.

V usage is TRBV7-2 and J usage is TRBJ2-1, with a tentative D call TRBD2 (6 bases). The V gene lost 4 bases and the J gene lost 6 bases, with 19 bases spanning the gap. This CDR3 comprises 16 residues. The germline V gene has CDR1 SGHTA and CDR2 FQGNSA. The CDR3 loop reads CASSWRDFASPNEQFF. The CDR3 region has the DNA TGTGCCAGCAGCTGGCGGGACTTCGCATCGCCCAATGAGCAGTTCTTC. Full variable domain (rest looked up from reference TRBV7-2 and TRBJ2-1): GAGVSQSPSNKVTEKGKDVELRCDPISGHTALYWYRQSLGQGLEFLIYFQGNSAPDKSGLPSDRFSAERTGGSVSTLTIQRTQQEDSAVYLCASSWRDFASPNEQFFGPGTRLTVL.

The chain combines TRBV6-5 with TRBJ2-7; TRBD2 matches at 10 bases. The CDR3 has 11 amino acids. Unmatched junction bases numbered 1, after V lost 8 bases and J lost 6 bases. The germline gives CDR1 MNHEY, CDR2 SVGAGI. The CDR3: CASGLAAEQYF. The CDR3 nucleotides are TGTGCCAGCGGACTAGCGGCCGAGCAGTACTTC.

The chain couples TRBV6-5 to TRBJ1-1; D unclear. This CDR3 spans 14 amino acids. V lost 4 bases, J lost 7 bases, and 16 bases lay in between. The germline V gene has CDR1 MNHEY and CDR2 SVGAGI. The CDR3 DNA follows: TGTGCCAGCAGTTCCAAAACGGAGGGAGTTGAAGCTTTCTTT. Protein: CASSSKTEGVEAFF.

V and J are TRBV10-3 and TRBJ2-5, with D hard to call. Germline CDR1 and CDR2: ENHRY and SYGVKD. V lost 5 bases and J lost 2, with 15 bases in between. The CDR3 is 15 amino acids. The CDR3 bases are TGTGCCATCAGTTCCCCGGAGAGGAAACAAGAGACCCAGTACTTC. Amino acids: CAISSPERKQETQYF.

The chain employs TRBV19 and TRBJ2-1; 8 positions agree with TRBD1. The germline gives CDR1 LNHDA, CDR2 SQIVND (reference sequence). The CDR3 totals 13 residues. J lost 6 bases, V lost 3 bases, and 1 base had no gene match. In DNA form, the CDR3 reads TGTGCCAGTAGTATCAGGGGGCCCAATGAGCAGTTCTTC. It yields the protein CASSIRGPNEQFF.

This sequence joins TRBV27 and TRBJ1-1; tentative D call: TRBD1 (5 bases). The V gene's germline CDR1 is MNHEY and CDR2 SMNVEV (reference sequence). The length of the CDR3 is 14 residues. With 2 bases removed from V and 1 base from J, the gap between germline ends came to 8 bases. The CDR3 protein is CASSLSQGNTEAFF. Written as DNA, the CDR3 is TGTGCCAGCAGTTTAAGTCAGGGGAACACTGAAGCTTTCTTT.

The chain has TRBV4-3 and TRBJ1-4, with 7 bases matching TRBD1. This CDR3 comprises 16 residues. V trimming: 0 bases; J trimming: 6 bases; junction bases outside the gene matches: 7. The germline CDR1 and CDR2 sequences are LGHNA and YSLEER. The CDR3 protein is CASSQDWGQQHEKLFF. DNA of the CDR3: TGCGCCAGCAGCCAAGATTGGGGACAGCAGCATGAAAAACTGTTTTTT.

V is TRBV19 and J is TRBJ2-1; D might be TRBD1 (6 bases). V gave up 1 base and J gave up 6 bases, with 16 bases separating them. Germline V gives CDR1 LNHDA, CDR2 SQIVND (reference sequence). The CDR3 loop spans 16 amino acids. CDR3 coding DNA: TGTGCCAGTAGTATAGGTTTAGGGGGAGAACTCAATGAGCAGTTCTTC. Amino acids: CASSIGLGGELNEQFF.

The V gene is TRBV2, the J gene TRBJ1-3; 8 bases agree with TRBD1. J was trimmed by 0 bases and V by 6 bases; bases with no gene match: 10. The CDR3 extends over 17 amino acids. In germline, CDR1 is SNHLY, CDR2 FYNNEI. As DNA, the CDR3 is TGTGCCAGCAGAGTACAGGGGGAGGGTTACTCTGGAAACACCATATATTTT. Translated: CASRVQGEGYSGNTIYF.

The genes are TRBV28 and TRBJ2-7, with TRBD2 identical over 12 bases. Germline CDR1 is MDHEN and CDR2 is SYDVKM. The CDR3 is 15 residues long. V was pared by 5 bases and J by 3 bases, with 5 bases of the junction left unmatched. CDR3 bases: TGTGCCAGCAGTCCCAGGACTAGCGGGAACTACGAGCAGTACTTC. Protein product: CASSPRTSGNYEQYF.

The gene calls are TRBV19 and TRBJ2-7, with 7 bases that match TRBD1. The ends lost 8 bases at V and 4 bases at J; junction bases unmatched: 8. Germline assignment: CDR1 LNHDA and CDR2 SQIVND (reference sequence). The CDR3 length is 13 residues. CDR3 residues: CASSAQGDYEQYF. The CDR3 DNA reads as TGTGCCAGTTCGGCGCAGGGGGATTACGAGCAGTACTTC.

V and J are TRBV4-2 and TRBJ2-7; D is unclear. CDR1 LGHNA and CDR2 YNFKEQ come from the germline V gene. V was pared by 0 bases and J by 2 bases, with 14 bases between. This CDR3 is built from 16 residues. This CDR3 reads CASSQEVAAAAYEQYF. The CDR3 coding sequence is TGTGCCAGCAGCCAAGAAGTTGCTGCGGCAGCCTACGAGCAGTACTTC.